What follows are 20 T cell receptor beta chains derived from one specimen sequenced in a study of T cell responses to AZD1222 COVID-19 vaccine. TCRdb's table, derived via immunoSEQ multiplex PCR, lists solely in-frame clones and lacks some. This sample has 95,000 to 130,000 clones, with roughly 87% found just once. This sample comprised peripheral blood, obtained on day 0 of AZD1222 vaccination. The receptor set was obtained from an adult in good health.

The chain recombines TRBV28 with TRBJ2-7; D may correspond to TRBD1 or TRBD2 (5 bases each). The V gene lost 5 bases and the J gene lost 0 bases, with 11 bases spanning the gap. This CDR3 has 14 residues. Germline CDR1 reads MDHEN; CDR2 reads SYDVKM. The CDR3 DNA reads as TGTGCCAGCAGTCCCACGAGGGGCTCCTACGAGCAGTACTTC. Its protein product is CASSPTRGSYEQYF.

V and J are TRBV6-5 and TRBJ1-2; 7 bases map to TRBD1. Germline CDR1 is MNHEY and CDR2 is SVGAGI. Trimming cost V 4 bases and J 8 bases; bases outside gene matches: 10. This CDR3 contains 14 residues. Here the CDR3 reads CASSSRQSGGGYTF. The CDR3 coding sequence is TGTGCCAGCAGTTCGAGACAGTCAGGGGGAGGCTACACCTTC.

This chain joins TRBV11-1 and TRBJ2-7; the D is unclear. Germline loops: CDR1 SGHAT, CDR2 FQDESV (reference sequence). V was trimmed by 3 bases and J by 0 bases, leaving 3 bases between them. The CDR3 is made up of 12 amino acids. The CDR3 DNA sequence: TGTGCCAGCAGCTTCACCTCCTACGAGCAGTACTTC. Its translation: CASSFTSYEQYF. The whole variable domain, filled in from reference TRBV11-1 and TRBJ2-7, reads EAEVAQSPRYKITEKSQAVAFWCDPISGHATLYWYRQILGQGPELLVQFQDESVVDDSQLPKDRFSAERLKGVDSTLKIQPAELGDSAMYLCASSFTSYEQYFGPGTRLTVT.

The rearrangement joins TRBV5-8 to TRBJ1-5; a weak D match, TRBD1 (6 bases). With 0 bases removed from V and 7 bases from J, the gap between germline ends came to 11 bases. CDR3 length: 14 amino acids. Germline loops: CDR1 SGHTS, CDR2 YDEGEE. Here the CDR3 DNA reads TGTGCCAGCAGCTTGGGCAGGGGTCGACAGCCCCAGCATTTT. Encoded protein: CASSLGRGRQPQHF.

This chain joins TRBV20-1 and TRBJ1-5; D call uncertain. This CDR3 contains 14 residues. Germline CDR1 DFQATT, CDR2 SNEGSKA (reference sequence). Trimming pared 3 bases from V and 5 bases from J, leaving 14 bases between. CDR3 DNA: TGCAGTGCTAGTGTAGGCCCTTGGGATCAGCCCCAGCATTTT. This codes for CSASVGPWDQPQHF.

This clone was seen only a few times. The chain's CDR3 is CASSLAGGTGNEKLFF. The CDR3 bases are TGTGCCAGCAGCTTAGCCGGGGGGACAGGGAATGAAAAACTGTTTTTT. This chain links TRBV7-8 with TRBJ1-4; 9 nucleotides line up with TRBD1. This CDR3 region has 16 residues. Germline values: CDR1 SGHVS, CDR2 FQNEAQ. V was pared by 0 bases and J by 5 bases, with 4 bases of the junction left unmatched.

The chain recombines TRBV27 with TRBJ2-1; D gene unclear. V lost 4 bases and J lost 2, with 9 bases in between. This CDR3 has 14 residues. Germline loops: CDR1 MNHEY, CDR2 SMNVEV (reference sequence). For the CDR3, the DNA is TGTGCCAGCAGTTCGACTGCTACCTACAATGAGCAGTTCTTC. Residues: CASSSTATYNEQFF.

This chain joins TRBV11-2 and TRBJ2-7; 7 bases agree with TRBD1. The germline V gene has CDR1 SGHAT and CDR2 FQNNGV. The CDR3 is 15 residues long. With 3 bases clipped from V and 5 bases from J, the junction kept 10 bases outside the gene matches. Here the CDR3 reads CASSFRDRSLDEQYF. The CDR3 coding sequence is TGTGCCAGCAGCTTCCGGGACAGAAGTCTCGACGAGCAGTACTTC.

The genes are TRBV7-2 and TRBJ2-7, with D uncertain. Germline CDR1 is SGHTA and CDR2 is FQGNSA. The CDR3 runs 14 residues. V dropped 5 bases and J dropped 1 base, with 12 bases sitting between them. The DNA of the CDR3 is TGTGCCAGCAGCACCCGTCCGGCTTCCTACGAGCAGTACTTC. Its translation: CASSTRPASYEQYF.

The J gene is TRBJ2-5, the V gene TRBV30; maybe TRBD2 (6 bases). The germline V gene encodes CDR1 GTSNPN and CDR2 SVGIG (reference sequence). Trimming took 1 base from V and 5 from J, leaving 23 bases between them. This CDR3 comprises 17 residues. In nucleotides, the CDR3 is TGTGCCTGGAGTGAGGAGGCCGGGGGTAGAATTTTGGAGACCCAGTACTTC. It yields the protein CAWSEEAGGRILETQYF.

The rearrangement links TRBV7-7 to TRBJ2-6; no clear D. V lost 5 bases to trimming and J lost 0 bases, with 14 bases between them. There are 17 residues in the CDR3. The germline V gene has CDR1 SSHAT and CDR2 FNYEAQ (reference sequence). The CDR3 DNA follows: TGTGCCAGCAGCCCGTCTCTTACGGTCTCTGGGGCCAACGTCCTGACTTTC. It is translated as CASSPSLTVSGANVLTF. The variable domain in full, with the rest retrieved from reference TRBV7-7 and TRBJ2-6, is GAGVSQSPRYKVTKRGQDVTLRCDPISSHATLYWYQQALGQGPEFLTYFNYEAQPDKSGLPSDRFSAERPEGSISTLTIQRTEQRDSAMYRCASSPSLTVSGANVLTFGAGSRLTVL.

This chain joins TRBV3-1 (or the pseudogene TRBV3-2) and TRBJ1-1; 7 bases agree with TRBD1. Per the germline V gene, CDR1 is LGHDT and CDR2 is YNNKEL (reference sequence). The CDR3 is 15 residues long. The ends lost 0 bases at V and 2 bases at J; junction bases unmatched: 3. The CDR3 DNA follows: TGTGCCAGCAGCCAAGACCAAGGGGGCAACACTGAAGCTTTCTTT. This translates into CASSQDQGGNTEAFF.

The chain joins TRBV27 to TRBJ1-2; D unclear. Germline lookup yields CDR1 MNHEY and CDR2 SMNVEV (reference sequence). V gave up 5 bases and J gave up 4 bases, with 14 bases separating them. The CDR3 spans 14 residues. The CDR3 coding sequence is TGTGCCAGCAGTCCAAAGAGAGTCATCTATGGCTACACCTTC. Encoded protein: CASSPKRVIYGYTF.

The chain recombines TRBV7-9 with TRBJ1-1; D ambiguous. CDR3 length equals 13 residues. Germline V lookup: CDR1 SEHNR, CDR2 FQNEAQ (reference sequence). Trimming left V 5 bases short and J 1 base short, with 8 bases between. CDR3: CASSRPGNTEAFF. DNA of the CDR3: TGTGCCAGCAGCCGACCAGGGAACACTGAAGCTTTCTTT.

The chain uses TRBV30 and TRBJ2-7, with D uncertain. Germline loops: CDR1 GTSNPN, CDR2 SVGIG (reference sequence). V shed 0 bases and J shed 3 bases, with 6 bases lying between them. This CDR3 region has 12 residues. Here the CDR3 reads CAWSVFGYEQYF. CDR3 bases: TGTGCCTGGAGTGTATTTGGCTACGAGCAGTACTTC.

The J gene is TRBJ1-5, the V gene TRBV28, with 9 bases aligning to TRBD1. This CDR3 contains 14 residues. V was pared by 5 bases and J by 9 bases, with 8 bases of the junction left unmatched. CDR1 and CDR2 from the germline V gene are MDHEN and SYDVKM. The CDR3 is CASSTGGIAGPQHF. CDR3 nucleotides: TGTGCCAGCAGTACAGGGGGCATAGCGGGGCCCCAGCATTTT.

This chain links TRBV5-1 with TRBJ1-1, with D hard to call. Germline V gene data show CDR1 as SGHRS and CDR2 as YFSETQ. Deletions cut 0 bases from V and 1 base from J, with 10 bases between. The CDR3 loop spans 15 amino acids. The CDR3 region has the DNA TGCGCCAGCAGCTTGGCAAACGGCGGGAACACTGAAGCTTTCTTT. Its protein is CASSLANGGNTEAFF.

Regarding this clone: This sample also contains other DNA sequences that code for the same CDR3. This chain uses TRBV9 with TRBJ1-1, with D possibly TRBD1 on 5 matching bases. The CDR3 contains 14 residues. V lost 2 bases, J lost 0 bases, and 8 bases lay in between. Germline-derived CDR1 and CDR2 are SGDLS and YYNGEE. The CDR3 DNA follows: TGTGCCAGCAGCGTGGCAGGGCTGAACACTGAAGCTTTCTTT. Protein: CASSVAGLNTEAFF.

The chain is built from TRBV20-1 and TRBJ1-5; weak D call: TRBD1 (5 bases). The CDR3 is 13 residues long. With 3 bases removed from V and 9 bases from J, the gap between germline ends came to 15 bases. In germline, CDR1 is DFQATT, CDR2 SNEGSKA (reference sequence). The chain's CDR3 is CSASEGRVRPQHF. The CDR3 DNA reads as TGCAGTGCTAGTGAGGGGCGCGTCCGGCCCCAGCATTTT.

This clone showed up just once. V gene TRBV9 combines with J gene TRBJ2-7; D is uncertain. Between the trimmed V and J ends, which lost 0 bases and 5 bases, there was a span of 12 bases. The germline V gene encodes CDR1 SGDLS and CDR2 YYNGEE. The CDR3 is 14 amino acids. CDR3 nucleotides: TGTGCCAGCAGCGTAGAACCGAAGAAACACGAGCAGTACTTC. Amino acid sequence: CASSVEPKKHEQYF.